This T cell receptor beta chain was profiled in a study of shared clonotypes between healthy human individuals. The study's findings and limits: Incompleteness in sorted-subset sequencing, despite large depth, was shown by rarefaction.

Naive CD8 cells lacked CD45RO, underwent positive selection for CCR7 and left out terminally differentiated effector memory CD45RA+ cells. The assay was immunoSEQ multiplex PCR, and TCRdb's table has in-frame clones only and misses some. Found here are about 2.1 million clones, approximately 92% of them singletons; the top ten hold around 1.7%. In germline, CDR1 is MNHEY, CDR2 SMNVEV (reference sequence). Between the trimmed V and J ends, which lost 2 bases and 2 bases, there was a span of 6 bases. The CDR3 runs 14 residues. Notes on this clone: The antigen is unknown. Other DNA sequences in this sample translate to the same CDR3.

Sequencing used naive CD8+ T cells from PBMCs. This clonotype was sampled from a man between 18 and 35 years old in good health. Some clones in this sample may be carry-over from other donors' samples. V and J are TRBV27 and TRBJ1-4; D is ambiguous. The CDR3: CASSLGSTNEKLFF. CDR3 DNA sequence: TGTGCCAGCAGTTTAGGGAGCACTAATGAAAAACTGTTTTTT.